This T cell receptor (beta chain) emerged from a study of radiation and T cells in renal cell carcinoma. Findings and limits, study-wide: From baseline, blood top tumor clonotypes peaked at 2 weeks post-radiation.

Time point noted: blood 4 weeks post-SBRT, at nephrectomy. Treatment in this sample: 15 Gy SBRT to primary tumor, nephrectomy 4 weeks later. Blood was sampled at baseline, 2 weeks and 4 weeks after SBRT. Clear cell pathology was present in this patient's renal cell carcinoma. Assay used: immunoSEQ multiplex PCR; TCRdb lists only in-frame clones, some missing. The table lists roughly 170,000 clones, roughly 90% of them singletons. This clone showed up just a few times. As yet, its antigen is unknown. The sample here was blood, taken from a patient whose treatment included radiotherapy and nephrectomy. The receptor comes from a woman between 45 and 65 years old with renal cell carcinoma.

DNA of the CDR3: TGTGCCAGCACCCGGACAGGGAACACCGGGGAGCTGTTTTTT. Translating gives CASTRTGNTGELFF. The gene calls are TRBV2 and TRBJ2-2, with 7 bases fitting TRBD1. The CDR3 extends over 14 amino acids. The trim removed 7 bases at V and 1 base at J, leaving 3 bases unmatched. Per the germline V gene, CDR1 is SNHLY and CDR2 is FYNNEI. Full variable domain (outside the CDR3, taken from reference TRBV2 and TRBJ2-2): EPEVTQTPSHQVTQMGQEVILRCVPISNHLYFYWYRQILGQKVEFLVSFYNNEISEKSEIFDDQFSVERPDGSNFTLKIRSTKLEDSAMYFCASTRTGNTGELFFGEGSRLTVL.